Listed below are T cell receptor beta chains from one sample, sequenced in a study of technical replicates of blood from a few donors. The repertoire was sequenced with immunoSEQ multiplex PCR; TCRdb's copy has only in-frame clones and lacks some. The sample lists tens of thousands of clones, over 85% occurring once. The sequenced sample was PBMCs. The receptors stem from a human donor in good health. Some clones in this sample may be carry-over from other donors' samples. The conserved cysteine and the conserved F or W are not part of the CDR3 here.

V,CDR3
TRBV2,ASSGLAGGLEQY
TRBV21-1,ASSIPAGTDNQPQH
TRBV7-2,ASSLGQGANEKLF
TRBV29-1,SAAVKQGAQDTQY
TRBV7-2,ASSTRQSPNEKLF
TRBV15,ATSRGEAGQLVGTQY
TRBV7-3,ASSPGTANYGYT
TRBV2,ARTWLASNEQF
TRBV25-1,ASSAWEKETQY
TRBV5-4,ASSKTSGGASETQY
TRBV2,ASRSGTVSTYEQY
TRBV30,AWSVQGGLSYT
TRBV7-9,ASSSSSGGVGGHEQF
TRBV9,ASSVRRGALDEQF
TRBV27,ASSSHSYEQY
TRBV4-1,ASSTSQSYNSPLH
TRBV9,ASSPSRNEKLF
TRBV2,ASYRGWGLAGVQETQY
TRBV23-1,ASKENYGYT
TRBV5-6,ASSWDRAQPQH
TRBV6-5,ASSYSGSSYEQY
TRBV7-8,ASSLGASPPGQY